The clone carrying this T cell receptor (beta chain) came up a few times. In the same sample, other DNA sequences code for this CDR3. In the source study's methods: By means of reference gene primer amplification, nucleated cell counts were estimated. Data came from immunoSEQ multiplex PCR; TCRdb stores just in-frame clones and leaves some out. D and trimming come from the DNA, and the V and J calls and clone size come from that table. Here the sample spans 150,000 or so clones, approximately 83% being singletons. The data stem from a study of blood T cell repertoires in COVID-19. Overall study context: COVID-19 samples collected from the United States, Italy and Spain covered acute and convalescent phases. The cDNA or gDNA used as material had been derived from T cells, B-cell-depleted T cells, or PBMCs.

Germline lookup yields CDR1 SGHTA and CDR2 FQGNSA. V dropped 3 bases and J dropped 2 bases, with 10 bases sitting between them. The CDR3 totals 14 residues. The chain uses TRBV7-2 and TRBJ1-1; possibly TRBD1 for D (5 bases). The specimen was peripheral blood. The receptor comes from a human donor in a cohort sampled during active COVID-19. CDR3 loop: CASSFSGTNTEAFF. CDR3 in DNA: TGTGCCAGCAGCTTCTCGGGGACTAACACTGAAGCTTTCTTT.